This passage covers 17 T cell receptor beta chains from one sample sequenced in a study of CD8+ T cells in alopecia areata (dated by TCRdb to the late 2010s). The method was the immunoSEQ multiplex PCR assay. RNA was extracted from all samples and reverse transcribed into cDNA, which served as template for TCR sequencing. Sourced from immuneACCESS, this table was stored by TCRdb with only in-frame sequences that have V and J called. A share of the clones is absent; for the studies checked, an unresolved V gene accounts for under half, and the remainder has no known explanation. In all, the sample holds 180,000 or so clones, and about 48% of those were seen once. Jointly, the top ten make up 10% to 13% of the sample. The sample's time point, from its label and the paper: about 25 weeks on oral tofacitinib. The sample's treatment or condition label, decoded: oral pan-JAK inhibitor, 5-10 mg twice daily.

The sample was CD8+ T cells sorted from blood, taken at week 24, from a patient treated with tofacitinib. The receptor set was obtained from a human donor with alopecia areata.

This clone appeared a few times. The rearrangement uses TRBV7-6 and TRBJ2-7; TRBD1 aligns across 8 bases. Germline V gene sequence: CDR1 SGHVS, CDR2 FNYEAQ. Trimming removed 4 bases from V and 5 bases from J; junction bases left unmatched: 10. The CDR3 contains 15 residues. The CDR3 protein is CASSYGQGAVHEQYF. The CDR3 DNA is TGTGCCAGCAGCTACGGACAGGGCGCCGTCCACGAGCAGTACTTC.

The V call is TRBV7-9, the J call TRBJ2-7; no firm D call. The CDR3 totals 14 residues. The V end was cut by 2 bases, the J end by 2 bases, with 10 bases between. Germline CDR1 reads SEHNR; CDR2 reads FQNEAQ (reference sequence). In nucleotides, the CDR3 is TGTGCCAGCAGCTTACTTGACACCCCCTACGAGCAGTACTTC. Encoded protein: CASSLLDTPYEQYF.

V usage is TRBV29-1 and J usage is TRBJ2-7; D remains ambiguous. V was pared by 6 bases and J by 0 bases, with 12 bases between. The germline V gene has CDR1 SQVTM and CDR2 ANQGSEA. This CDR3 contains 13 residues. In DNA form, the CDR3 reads TGCAGCGTACTGTTTACTACCTCCTACGAGCAGTACTTC. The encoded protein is CSVLFTTSYEQYF.

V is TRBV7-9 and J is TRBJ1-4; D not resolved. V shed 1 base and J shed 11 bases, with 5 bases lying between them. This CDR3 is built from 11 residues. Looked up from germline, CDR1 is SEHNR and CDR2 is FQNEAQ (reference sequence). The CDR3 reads CASSLGDKLFF. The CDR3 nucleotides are TGTGCCAGCAGCTTAGGGGATAAACTGTTTTTT.

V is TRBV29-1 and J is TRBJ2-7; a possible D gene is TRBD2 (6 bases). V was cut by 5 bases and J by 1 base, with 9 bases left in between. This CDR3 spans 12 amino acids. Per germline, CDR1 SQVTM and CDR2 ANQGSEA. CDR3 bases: TGCAGCGTTTTGGGGACTTCCTACGAGCAGTACTTC. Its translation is CSVLGTSYEQYF.

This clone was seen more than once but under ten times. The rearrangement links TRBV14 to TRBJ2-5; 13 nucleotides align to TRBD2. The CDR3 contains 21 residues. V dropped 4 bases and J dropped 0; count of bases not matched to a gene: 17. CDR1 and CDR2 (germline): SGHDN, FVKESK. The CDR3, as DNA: TGTGCCAGCAGCCCAGCCGCGACCGGGACTAGCGGGGAGAAGTACCAAGAGACCCAGTACTTC. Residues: CASSPAATGTSGEKYQETQYF.

The CDR3 DNA reads TGTGCCTGCCTCGCCGTGGGTTACACAGATACGCAGTATTTT. Residues: CACLAVGYTDTQYF. The V gene is TRBV30, the J gene TRBJ2-3; D call uncertain. The germline CDR1 and CDR2 sequences are GTSNPN and SVGIG (reference sequence). Trimming pared 6 bases from V and 2 bases from J, leaving 15 bases between. The CDR3 runs 14 residues. Drawing the rest from reference TRBV30 and TRBJ2-3, the complete variable domain is SQTIHQWPATLVQPVGSPLSLECTVEGTSNPNLYWYRQAAGRGLQLLFYSVGIGQISSEVPQNLSASRPQDRQFILSSKKLLLSDSGFYLCACLAVGYTDTQYFGPGTRLTVL.

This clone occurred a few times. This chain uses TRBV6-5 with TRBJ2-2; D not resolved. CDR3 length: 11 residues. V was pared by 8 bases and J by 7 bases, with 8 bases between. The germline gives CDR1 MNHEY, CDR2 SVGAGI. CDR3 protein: CASALGGELFF. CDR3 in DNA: TGTGCCAGCGCTTTGGGCGGGGAGCTGTTTTTT.

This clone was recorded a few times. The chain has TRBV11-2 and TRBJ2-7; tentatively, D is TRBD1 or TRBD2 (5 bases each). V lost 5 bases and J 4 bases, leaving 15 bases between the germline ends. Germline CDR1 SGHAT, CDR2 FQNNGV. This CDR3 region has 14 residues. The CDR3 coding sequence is TGTGCCAGCAGCATTGGGGCGAGGGAGTACGAGCAGTACTTC. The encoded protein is CASSIGAREYEQYF.

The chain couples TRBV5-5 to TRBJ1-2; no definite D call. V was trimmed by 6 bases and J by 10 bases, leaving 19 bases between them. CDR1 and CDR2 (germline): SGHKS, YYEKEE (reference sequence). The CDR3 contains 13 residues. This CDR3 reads CASTFGSSGYYTF. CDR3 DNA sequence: TGTGCCAGCACCTTTGGGAGTTCGGGTTACTACACCTTC.

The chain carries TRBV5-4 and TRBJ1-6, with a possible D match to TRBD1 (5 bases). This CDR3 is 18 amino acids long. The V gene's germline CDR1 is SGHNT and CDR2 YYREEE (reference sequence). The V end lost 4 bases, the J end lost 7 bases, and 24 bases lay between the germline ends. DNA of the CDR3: TGTGCCAGCAGCAAGCCCTCTGACAGTTTGGGCCCCAATTCACCCCTCCACTTT. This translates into CASSKPSDSLGPNSPLHF.

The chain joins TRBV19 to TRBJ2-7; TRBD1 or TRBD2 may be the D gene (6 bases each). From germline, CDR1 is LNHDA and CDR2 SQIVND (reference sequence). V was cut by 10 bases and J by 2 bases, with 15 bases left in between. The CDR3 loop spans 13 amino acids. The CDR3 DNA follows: TGTGCCACCTCACTGGGGGGCCCCTACGAGCAGTACTTC. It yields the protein CATSLGGPYEQYF.

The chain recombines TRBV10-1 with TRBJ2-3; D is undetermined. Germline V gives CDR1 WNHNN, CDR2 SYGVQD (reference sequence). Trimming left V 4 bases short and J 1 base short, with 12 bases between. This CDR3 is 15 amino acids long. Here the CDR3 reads CASSVVAEGTDTQYF. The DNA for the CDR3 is TGCGCCAGCAGTGTTGTGGCCGAGGGCACAGATACGCAGTATTTT.

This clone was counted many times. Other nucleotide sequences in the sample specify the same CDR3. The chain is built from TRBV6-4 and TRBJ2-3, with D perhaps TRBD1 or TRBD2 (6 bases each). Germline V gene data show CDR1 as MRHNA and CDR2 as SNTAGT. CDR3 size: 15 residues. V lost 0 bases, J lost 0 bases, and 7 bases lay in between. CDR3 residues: CASSDSGGSTDTQYF. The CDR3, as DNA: TGTGCCAGCAGTGACTCAGGGGGGAGCACAGATACGCAGTATTTT.

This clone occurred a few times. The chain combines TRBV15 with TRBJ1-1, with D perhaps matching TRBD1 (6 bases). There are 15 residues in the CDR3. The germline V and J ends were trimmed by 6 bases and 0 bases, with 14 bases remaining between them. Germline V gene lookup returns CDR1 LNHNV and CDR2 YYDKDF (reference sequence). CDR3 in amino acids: CATSTDRGLNTEAFF. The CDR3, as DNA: TGTGCCACCAGTACAGATAGGGGGTTGAACACTGAAGCTTTCTTT.

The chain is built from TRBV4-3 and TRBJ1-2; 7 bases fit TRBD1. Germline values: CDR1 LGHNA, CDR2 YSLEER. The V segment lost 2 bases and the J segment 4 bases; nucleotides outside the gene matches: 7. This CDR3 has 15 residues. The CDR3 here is CASSQTQGPVYGYTF. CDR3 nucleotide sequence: TGCGCCAGCAGCCAAACACAGGGGCCCGTCTATGGCTACACCTTC.

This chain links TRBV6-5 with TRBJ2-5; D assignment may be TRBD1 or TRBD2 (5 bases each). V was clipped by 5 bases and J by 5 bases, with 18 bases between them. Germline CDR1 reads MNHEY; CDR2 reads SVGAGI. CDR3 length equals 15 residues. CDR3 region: CASSLGTQAGETQYF. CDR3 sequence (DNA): TGTGCCAGCAGTCTAGGGACCCAGGCCGGTGAGACCCAGTACTTC.